This T cell receptor (beta chain) was found in a study of brain T cells in children with intractable seizures. Germline CDR1 and CDR2: LGHDT and YNNKEL (reference sequence). The CDR3 has 17 amino acids. Trimming shortened V by 0 bases and J by 2 bases, and 13 bases separated the two germline ends. Time point of the sample: blood from clinic visit 5 months post-surgery; TSC patient then seizure free. Here immunoSEQ multiplex PCR was the method, and the copy in TCRdb shows in-frame clones only, minus some. The sample has about 340,000 clones, 93% seen once. This TCR was sampled from a boy under three years old with tuberous sclerosis and intractable seizures. The rearrangement uses TRBV3-1 (or the pseudogene TRBV3-2) and TRBJ2-2, with D maybe TRBD1 (5 bases). Here the sequenced sample was peripheral blood, taken less than 6 months after surgery. CDR3 protein: CASSQDLAGSNTGELFF. The CDR3 nucleotides read TGTGCCAGCAGCCAAGACCTCGCAGGGTCCAACACCGGGGAGCTGTTTTTT.